The rows below give T cell receptor beta chains drawn from one sample of a study of human T cells and chemical hapten exposure. TCRdb processed the RACE reads anew with MiXCR; each CDR3 protein has one entry. The sample lists around 80,000 distinct CDR3 sequences; over 8.5% were seen once. The specimen was whole blood. The receptors come from a male donor in good health. Some clones in this sample may be carry-over from other donors' samples. CDR3s include the opening cysteine and the closing phenylalanine or tryptophan. Fields, in order: D gene, V gene, J gene, clone size, CDR3 protein, CDR3 DNA. A D gene is named only where the DNA matches it firmly. Not every row has a clone size; where given, it reads once, few, many or a size class.

>.|TRBV5-4|TRBJ2-5|.
CASSIDLLETQYF
TGTGCCAGCAGCATAGACTTGCTAGAGACCCAGTACTTC
>.|TRBV7-2|TRBJ2-3|.
CASSLDIWGTDTQYF
TGTGCCAGCAGCTTAGATATTTGGGGCACAGATACGCAGTATTTT
>.|TRBV29-1|TRBJ2-3|few
CSVVQGTDTQYF
TGCAGCGTTGTTCAGGGCACAGATACGCAGTATTTT
>.|TRBV7-6|TRBJ1-1|.
CASSAEGKTEAFF
TGTGCCAGCAGCGCCGAGGGGAAGACTGAAGCTTTCTTT
>TRBD1|TRBV20-1|TRBJ2-7|.
CSAFQGDVYEQYF
TGCAGTGCATTTCAGGGGGATGTCTACGAGCAGTACTTC
>.|TRBV20-1|TRBJ2-6|.
CSASSGRGANVLTF
TGCAGTGCTAGCTCGGGTCGTGGGGCCAACGTCCTGACTTTC
>TRBD1|TRBV6-5|TRBJ2-2|.
CASRSRGTGVTGELFF
TGTGCCAGCAGGTCTCGCGGGACAGGGGTGACCGGGGAGCTGTTTTTT
>TRBD2|TRBV5-1|TRBJ2-3|.
CASGIAGASTDTQYF
TGCGCCAGCGGAATAGCGGGGGCCAGCACAGATACGCAGTATTTT
>.|TRBV4-3|TRBJ2-7|many
CASSQEGPSLISYEQYF
TGCGCCAGCAGCCAAGAGGGCCCGAGCCTAATCTCCTACGAGCAGTACTTC
>TRBD1|TRBV30|TRBJ1-1|.
CAWSVLQGRAFF
TGTGCCTGGAGTGTACTACAGGGGAGGGCTTTCTTT
>.|TRBV7-2|TRBJ2-3|few
CASSPFGAPDTQYF
TGTGCCAGCAGCCCATTCGGGGCCCCAGATACGCAGTATTTT
>TRBD2|TRBV10-3|TRBJ2-3|few
CAIWSGVSSTDTQYF
TGTGCCATCTGGAGCGGGGTCTCTAGCACAGATACGCAGTATTTT
>.|TRBV20-1|TRBJ2-5|few
CSARDRWGEETQYF
TGCAGTGCTAGAGACAGGTGGGGTGAAGAGACCCAGTACTTC
>.|TRBV6-1|TRBJ2-7|many
CASSEVSREQYF
TGTGCCAGCAGTGAAGTCAGTCGCGAGCAGTACTTC
>.|TRBV7-9|TRBJ2-2|.
CASSLTTGELFF
TGTGCCAGCAGCTTAACCACCGGGGAGCTGTTTTTT
>TRBD2|TRBV30|TRBJ2-1|.
CAWSATTSGEQFF
TGTGCCTGGAGCGCGACGACTAGCGGGGAGCAGTTCTTC
>TRBD1|TRBV6-2/TRBV6-3|TRBJ1-1|.
CASSSRDRGQGSTEAFF
TGTGCCAGCAGTTCCCGGGACAGGGGGCAGGGGAGCACTGAAGCTTTCTTT
>.|TRBV6-5|TRBJ2-5|many
CATVGIETQYF
TGTGCCACGGTGGGGATAGAGACCCAGTACTTC
>TRBD1|TRBV20-1|TRBJ1-6|many
CSARRTGERNSPLHF
TGCAGTGCCAGAAGGACAGGGGAGAGGAATTCACCCCTCCACTTT
>.|TRBV12-3/TRBV12-4|TRBJ2-5|.
CASSLGWPSQETQYF
TGTGCCAGCAGTTTAGGGTGGCCTAGCCAAGAGACCCAGTACTTC
>TRBD1|TRBV4-1|TRBJ1-1|few
CASSQRPGQGLNTEAFF
TGCGCCAGCAGCCAACGCCCCGGACAGGGATTGAACACTGAAGCTTTCTTT
>TRBD2|TRBV6-5|TRBJ2-3|many
CASSYQSGGRDTQYF
TGTGCCAGCAGTTATCAGAGCGGGGGCCGCGATACGCAGTATTTT
>TRBD2|TRBV6-1|TRBJ2-5|many
CASSELAGGQETQYF
TGTGCCAGCAGTGAACTAGCGGGGGGGCAAGAGACCCAGTACTTC
>TRBD1|TRBV11-2|TRBJ2-6|few
CAVVRDRVPGANVLTF
TGTGCCGTCGTTCGGGACAGGGTCCCTGGGGCCAACGTCCTGACTTTC
>TRBD2|TRBV7-9|TRBJ2-3|.
CASSQPLAGGLADTQYF
TGTGCCAGCAGCCAACCTTTAGCGGGGGGGCTCGCAGATACGCAGTATTTT
>TRBD2|TRBV4-3|TRBJ2-7|few
CASSQEASGGGTYEQYF
TGCGCCAGCAGCCAAGAGGCTAGCGGGGGAGGAACCTACGAGCAGTACTTC
>.|TRBV29-1|TRBJ2-7|.
CSVAVSYEQYF
TGCAGCGTTGCCGTCAGCTACGAGCAGTACTTC
>TRBD1|TRBV18|TRBJ2-7|.
CASSPPTGTHEQYF
TGTGCCAGCTCACCACCGACAGGGACCCACGAGCAGTACTTC
>TRBD2|TRBV25-1|TRBJ2-7|many
CASSVNPAREGFSLYEQYF
TGTGCCAGCAGTGTTAATCCGGCGCGGGAGGGCTTCTCTCTCTACGAGCAGTACTTC
>TRBD1|TRBV12-3/TRBV12-4|TRBJ1-1|few
CASSPQGTLNTEAFF
TGTGCCAGCAGTCCACAGGGGACTCTCAACACTGAAGCTTTCTTT
>.|TRBV11-2|TRBJ1-2|.
CASSLGPGYYGYTF
TGTGCCAGCAGCTTAGGACCGGGCTACTATGGCTACACCTTC
>TRBD1|TRBV20-1|TRBJ1-3|.
CSATMGQGAIGVSGNTIYF
TGCAGTGCCACCATGGGGCAGGGGGCGATCGGGGTCTCTGGAAACACCATATATTTT
>.|TRBV5-1|TRBJ2-5|.
CASSLLSVAVYQETQYF
TGCGCCAGCAGCTTGCTATCGGTAGCGGTGTACCAAGAGACCCAGTACTTC
>.|TRBV20-1|TRBJ2-7|few
CSASPTTGYEQYF
TGCAGTGCTAGCCCTACTACAGGTTACGAGCAGTACTTC
>.|TRBV30|TRBJ1-1|.
CAWSVQGTAFF
TGTGCCTGGAGTGTCCAGGGAACAGCTTTCTTT
>.|TRBV7-6|TRBJ2-3|few
CASSLFGGPTDTQYF
TGTGCCAGCAGCTTATTTGGGGGCCCCACAGATACGCAGTATTTT
>TRBD1|TRBV6-2/TRBV6-3|TRBJ2-3|.
CASSATQGSDTQYF
TGTGCCAGCAGTGCCACACAGGGGTCTGATACGCAGTATTTT
>.|TRBV7-2|TRBJ1-5|few
CASSFMDRLNQPQHF
TGTGCCAGCAGCTTCATGGACCGGTTGAATCAGCCCCAGCATTTT
>TRBD2|TRBV7-2|TRBJ2-3|many
CASRPGLSHTDTQYF
TGTGCCAGCCGCCCGGGACTATCTCACACAGATACGCAGTATTTT
>.|TRBV5-1|TRBJ1-1|few
CASSLRGASTEAFF
TGCGCCAGCAGCTTGAGGGGCGCGAGCACTGAAGCTTTCTTT
>.|TRBV20-1|TRBJ1-2|.
CSASLENYGYTF
TGCAGTGCTAGTCTAGAGAACTATGGCTACACCTTC
>.|TRBV5-1|TRBJ1-1|few
CASSFEGRRLEAFF
TGCGCCAGCAGCTTCGAGGGACGGAGACTTGAAGCTTTCTTT
>TRBD1|TRBV6-1|TRBJ1-1|.
CASIMDRGGTEAFF
TGTGCCAGCATCATGGACAGGGGAGGGACTGAAGCTTTCTTT
>TRBD2|TRBV6-5|TRBJ2-1|.
CASSSGLAAYNEQFF
TGTGCCAGCAGTTCGGGACTAGCGGCCTACAATGAGCAGTTCTTC
>.|TRBV7-9|TRBJ1-1|few
CASSFVANTEAFF
TGTGCCAGCAGCTTCGTCGCGAACACTGAAGCTTTCTTT
>TRBD1|TRBV5-1|TRBJ2-3|.
CASSSNLGQGATDTQYF
TGCGCCAGCAGCTCGAACCTGGGACAGGGGGCGACAGATACGCAGTATTTT
>.|TRBV12-3/TRBV12-4|TRBJ2-5|few
CASSVGPQETQYF
TGTGCCAGCAGTGTGGGCCCTCAAGAGACCCAGTACTTC
>.|TRBV5-1|TRBJ2-7|few
CASSLGDRPYEQYF
TGCGCCAGCAGCTTGGGGGACCGACCCTACGAGCAGTACTTC
>.|TRBV3-1|TRBJ1-1|few
CASSQEATVNTEAFF
TGTGCCAGCAGCCAAGAGGCCACCGTGAACACTGAAGCTTTCTTT
>TRBD1|TRBV19|TRBJ1-5|many
CASSARGQGNQPQHF
TGTGCCAGTAGTGCAAGGGGACAGGGGAATCAGCCCCAGCATTTT
>.|TRBV12-3/TRBV12-4|TRBJ2-3|.
CASSFPSGAADTQYF
TGTGCCAGCAGCTTCCCCTCCGGGGCGGCGGATACGCAGTATTTT
>.|TRBV18|TRBJ1-5|few
CASSPPAGTEPQHF
TGTGCCAGCTCACCACCAGCAGGGACGGAGCCCCAGCATTTT
>.|TRBV6-6|TRBJ2-1|few
CASSYGSLDQSPDEQFF
TGTGCCAGCAGTTACGGCAGTCTAGATCAATCCCCGGATGAGCAGTTCTTC
>.|TRBV27|TRBJ1-5|.
CASSPRQGNQPQHF
TGTGCCAGCAGTCCAAGACAGGGCAATCAGCCCCAGCATTTT
>.|TRBV12-3/TRBV12-4|TRBJ1-4|few
CASSLLVGVSEKLFF
TGTGCCAGCAGTTTATTAGTGGGTGTGAGTGAAAAACTGTTTTTT
>TRBD1|TRBV6-6|TRBJ1-5|.
CASSRRDRGDMSNQPQHF
TGTGCCAGCAGTCGCCGGGACAGGGGCGATATGAGCAATCAGCCCCAGCATTTT
>TRBD1|TRBV5-1|TRBJ2-5|.
CASSIRYRGEETQYF
TGCGCCAGCAGCATCCGTTACAGGGGTGAAGAGACCCAGTACTTC
>TRBD2|TRBV12-3/TRBV12-4|TRBJ2-1|.
CASSPQAGTYNEQFF
TGTGCCAGCAGTCCCCAAGCGGGAACCTACAATGAGCAGTTCTTC
>.|TRBV7-2|TRBJ2-3|many
CASSLVRSDTQYF
TGTGCCAGCAGCTTAGTAAGATCAGATACGCAGTATTTT